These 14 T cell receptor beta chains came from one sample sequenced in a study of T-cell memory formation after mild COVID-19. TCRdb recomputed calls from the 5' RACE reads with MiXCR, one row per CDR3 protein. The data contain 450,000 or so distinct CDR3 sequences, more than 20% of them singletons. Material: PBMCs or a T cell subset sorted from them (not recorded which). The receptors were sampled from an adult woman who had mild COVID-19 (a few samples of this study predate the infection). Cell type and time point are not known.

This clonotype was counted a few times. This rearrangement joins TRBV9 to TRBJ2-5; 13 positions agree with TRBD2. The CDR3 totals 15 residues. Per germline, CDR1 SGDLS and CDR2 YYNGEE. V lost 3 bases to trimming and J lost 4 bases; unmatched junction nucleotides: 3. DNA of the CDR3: TGTGCCAGCAGCGACGGGACTAGCGGGGCAGAGACCCAGTACTTC. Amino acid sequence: CASSDGTSGAETQYF.

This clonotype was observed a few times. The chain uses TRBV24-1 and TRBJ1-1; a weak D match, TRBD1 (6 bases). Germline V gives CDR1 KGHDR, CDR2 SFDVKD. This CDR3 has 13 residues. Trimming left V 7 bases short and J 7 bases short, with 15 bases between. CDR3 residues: CATSSGTRGEAFF. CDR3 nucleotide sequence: TGTGCCACCAGCTCTGGGACCAGGGGTGAAGCTTTCTTT.

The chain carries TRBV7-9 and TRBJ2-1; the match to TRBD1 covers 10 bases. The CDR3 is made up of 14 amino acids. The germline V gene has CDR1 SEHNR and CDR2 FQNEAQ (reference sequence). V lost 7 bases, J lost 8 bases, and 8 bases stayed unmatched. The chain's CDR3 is CASKISGTGDEQFF. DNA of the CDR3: TGTGCCAGCAAGATATCCGGGACAGGGGATGAGCAGTTCTTC.

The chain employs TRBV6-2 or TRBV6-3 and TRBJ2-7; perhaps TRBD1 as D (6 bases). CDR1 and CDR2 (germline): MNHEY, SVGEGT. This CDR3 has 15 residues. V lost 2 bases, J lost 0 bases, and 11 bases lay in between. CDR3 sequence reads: CASSYRRGYSYEQYF. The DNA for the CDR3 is TGTGCCAGCAGTTACCGCAGGGGCTACTCCTACGAGCAGTACTTC.

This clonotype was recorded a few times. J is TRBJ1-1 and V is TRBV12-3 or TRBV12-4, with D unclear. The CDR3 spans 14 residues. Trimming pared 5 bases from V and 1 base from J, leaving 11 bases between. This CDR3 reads CASSPRTANTEAFF. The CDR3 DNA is TGTGCCAGCAGTCCCAGGACGGCGAACACTGAAGCTTTCTTT.

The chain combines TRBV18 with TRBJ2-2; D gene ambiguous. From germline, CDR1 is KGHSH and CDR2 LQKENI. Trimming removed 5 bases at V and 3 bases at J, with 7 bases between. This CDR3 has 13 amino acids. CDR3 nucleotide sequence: TGTGCCAGCTCAGAATTCCACACCGGGGAGCTGTTTTTT. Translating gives CASSEFHTGELFF.

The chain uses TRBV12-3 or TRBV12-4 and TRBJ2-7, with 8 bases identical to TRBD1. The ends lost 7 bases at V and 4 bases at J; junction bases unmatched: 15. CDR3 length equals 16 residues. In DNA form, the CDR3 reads TGTGCCAGCACCAATGACAGGGGTTCAGGCCTTTACGAGCAGTACTTC. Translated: CASTNDRGSGLYEQYF.

CDR3 in amino acids: CASSPWTSGGTYYNEQFF. The CDR3 DNA follows: TGTGCCAGCAGCCCCTGGACTAGCGGGGGAACTTACTACAATGAGCAGTTCTTC. The chain employs TRBV11-1 and TRBJ2-1, with 13 bases aligning to TRBD2. The CDR3 is 18 residues long. CDR1 is SGHAT, CDR2 FQDESV, per germline (reference sequence). J lost 3 bases, V lost 5 bases, and 10 bases had no gene match.

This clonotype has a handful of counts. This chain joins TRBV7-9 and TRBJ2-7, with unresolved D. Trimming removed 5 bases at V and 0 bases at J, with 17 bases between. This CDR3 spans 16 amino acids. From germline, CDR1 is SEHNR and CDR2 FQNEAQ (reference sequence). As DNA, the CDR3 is TGTGCCAGCAGCCCCGGAATTGGAAGGAGCTCCTACGAGCAGTACTTC. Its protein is CASSPGIGRSSYEQYF.

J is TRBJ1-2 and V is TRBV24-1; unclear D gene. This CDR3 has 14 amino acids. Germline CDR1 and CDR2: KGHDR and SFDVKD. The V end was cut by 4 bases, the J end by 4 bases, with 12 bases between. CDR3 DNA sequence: TGTGCCACCAGTGACATCGACACAACCTATGGCTACACCTTC. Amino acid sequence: CATSDIDTTYGYTF.

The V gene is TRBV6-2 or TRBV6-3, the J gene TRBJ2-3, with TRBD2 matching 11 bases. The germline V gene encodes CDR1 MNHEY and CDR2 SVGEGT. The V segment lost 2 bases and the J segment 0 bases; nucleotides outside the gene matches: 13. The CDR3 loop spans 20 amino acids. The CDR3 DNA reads TGTGCCAGCAGTTACAGGCTGTTGGCGGGACTAGCGGAAAGCACAGATACGCAGTATTTT. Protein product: CASSYRLLAGLAESTDTQYF.

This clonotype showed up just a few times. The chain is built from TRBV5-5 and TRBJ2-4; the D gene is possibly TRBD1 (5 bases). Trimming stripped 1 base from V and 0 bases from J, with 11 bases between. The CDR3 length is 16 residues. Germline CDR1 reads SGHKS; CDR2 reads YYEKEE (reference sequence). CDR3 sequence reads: CASSLRAGLAKNIQYF. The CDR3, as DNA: TGTGCCAGCAGCTTGCGGGCAGGGCTAGCCAAAAACATTCAGTACTTC. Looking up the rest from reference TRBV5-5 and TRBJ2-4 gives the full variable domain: DAGVTQSPTHLIKTRGQQVTLRCSPISGHKSVSWYQQVLGQGPQFIFQYYEKEERGRGNFPDRFSARQFPNYSSELNVNALLLGDSALYLCASSLRAGLAKNIQYFGAGTRLSVL.

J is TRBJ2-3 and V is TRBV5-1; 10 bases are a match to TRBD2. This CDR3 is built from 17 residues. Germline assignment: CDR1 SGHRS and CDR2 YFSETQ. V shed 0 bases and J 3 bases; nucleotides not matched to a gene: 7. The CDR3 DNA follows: TGCGCCAGCAGCTTGGAGAGTAGCGGGAGGAGGACAGATACGCAGTATTTT. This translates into CASSLESSGRRTDTQYF.

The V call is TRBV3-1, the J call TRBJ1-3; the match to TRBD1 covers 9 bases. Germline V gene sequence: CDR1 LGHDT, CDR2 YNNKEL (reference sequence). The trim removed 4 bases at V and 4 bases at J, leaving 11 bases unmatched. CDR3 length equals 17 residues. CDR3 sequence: CASSPGGQGIIGNTIYF. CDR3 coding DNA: TGTGCCAGCAGCCCTGGGGGACAGGGAATAATCGGAAACACCATATATTTT.